One and the same sample provided the 22 T cell receptor beta chains below, sequenced in a study of cytomegalovirus exposure and HLA in healthy donors. PCR primers comprised 60 Vbeta and 13 Jbeta primers. Measured with immunoSEQ multiplex PCR; TCRdb has only the in-frame clones, and not every one. The sample holds about 210,000 clones, roughly three quarters seen once. The sequenced sample was PBMCs. These receptors all come from a male donor in good health and CMV-seropositive.

This chain uses TRBV6-5 with TRBJ2-7, with no clear D. The CDR3 runs to 11 residues. The V gene lost 4 bases and the J gene lost 3 bases, with 4 bases spanning the gap. CDR1 and CDR2 (germline): MNHEY, SVGAGI. CDR3 region: CASSSNYEQYF. The CDR3 DNA is TGTGCCAGCAGTTCAAACTACGAGCAGTACTTC.

The rearrangement links TRBV7-2 to TRBJ2-3; D not resolved. V was cut by 4 bases and J by 9 bases, with 14 bases left in between. Germline assignment: CDR1 SGHTA and CDR2 FQGNSA. This CDR3 contains 13 residues. Written as DNA, the CDR3 is TGTGCCAGCAGCTCGCTCCCGATCGGGACGCAGTATTTT. Its protein product is CASSSLPIGTQYF.

This clone was counted only a few times. This chain joins TRBV18 and TRBJ2-7; 12 nucleotides align to TRBD1. Germline CDR1 and CDR2: KGHSH and LQKENI. J was trimmed by 3 bases and V by 4 bases; bases with no gene match: 7. The CDR3 totals 16 residues. CDR3 bases: TGTGCCAGCTCACGTACCGGGACAGGGGGCGGCTACGAGCAGTACTTC. It encodes CASSRTGTGGGYEQYF.

This clone was observed a handful of times. The chain employs TRBV10-3 and TRBJ1-1, with TRBD1 as a possible D gene (5 bases). The V and J ends lost 1 base and 6 bases respectively, with 12 bases between them. The CDR3 is 14 residues long. Germline assignment: CDR1 ENHRY and CDR2 SYGVKD. The CDR3 DNA reads TGTGCCATCAGTGAGTTGGAGGGGATCTCTGAAGCTTTCTTT. Translated: CAISELEGISEAFF.

The chain employs TRBV20-1 and TRBJ1-2; D call uncertain. This CDR3 comprises 11 residues. Trimming shortened V by 5 bases and J by 3 bases, and 7 bases separated the two germline ends. CDR1 and CDR2 from the germline V gene are DFQATT and SNEGSKA (reference sequence). In DNA form, the CDR3 reads TGCAGTGCTCGGGATTACTATGGCTACACCTTC. This translates into CSARDYYGYTF.

The gene calls are TRBV10-3 and TRBJ2-1; D ambiguous. Germline values: CDR1 ENHRY, CDR2 SYGVKD. V lost 3 bases and J lost 0, with 12 bases in between. The CDR3 covers 16 residues. CDR3 region: CAISDPRWSSYNEQFF. The CDR3 DNA follows: TGTGCCATCAGTGACCCTCGTTGGAGCTCCTACAATGAGCAGTTCTTC.

V is TRBV7-8 and J is TRBJ1-5; a weak D match, TRBD1 (6 bases). Germline CDR1 reads SGHVS; CDR2 reads FQNEAQ. This CDR3 has 15 residues. V was clipped by 4 bases and J by 9 bases, with 19 bases between them. The CDR3 DNA sequence: TGTGCCAGCAGCTCAGAGGGGGGGTCAGGGCCGCCCCAGCATTTT. Its translation is CASSSEGGSGPPQHF.

In this sample, this clone turned up a few times. In DNA, the CDR3 is TGTGCCAGCAGCTTAGGGACTATCGGGGTCTACGAGCAGTACTTC. It translates to CASSLGTIGVYEQYF. The V gene is TRBV11-2, the J gene TRBJ2-7; possible D gene TRBD2, 6 bases. V was shortened by 1 base and J by 3 bases, with 13 bases between the two germline ends. Germline values: CDR1 SGHAT, CDR2 FQNNGV. The CDR3 contains 15 residues. Supplemented by reference TRBV11-2 and TRBJ2-7, the full variable domain reads EAGVAQSPRYKIIEKRQSVAFWCNPISGHATLYWYQQILGQGPKLLIQFQNNGVVDDSQLPKDRFSAERLKGVDSTLKIQPAKLEDSAVYLCASSLGTIGVYEQYFGPGTRLTVT.

The chain links TRBV6-5 to TRBJ2-7; no clear D. Trimming took 5 bases from V and 0 from J, leaving 8 bases between them. The CDR3 covers 13 residues. Germline V CDR1 and CDR2: MNHEY, SVGAGI. CDR3 protein: CASSLRHSYEQYF. The CDR3 DNA reads as TGTGCCAGCAGTCTTCGACACTCCTACGAGCAGTACTTC.

This chain uses TRBV9 with TRBJ1-2; 7 positions agree with TRBD1. Per the germline V gene, CDR1 is SGDLS and CDR2 is YYNGEE. The CDR3 sequence is 17 residues long. Germline trimming cut 2 bases from V and 4 bases from J; bases unmatched to any gene: 14. CDR3: CASSVGARDSHFYGYTF. The CDR3 DNA follows: TGTGCCAGCAGCGTGGGAGCCCGGGACAGTCACTTCTATGGCTACACCTTC. The full variable domain, rest sourced from reference TRBV9 and TRBJ1-2, is DSGVTQTPKHLITATGQRVTLRCSPRSGDLSVYWYQQSLDQGLQFLIQYYNGEERAKGNILERFSAQQFPDLHSELNLSSLELGDSALYFCASSVGARDSHFYGYTFGSGTRLTVV.

This chain joins TRBV18 and TRBJ2-2, with TRBD1 matching over 11 bases. Losses at the gene ends were 1 base for V and 0 bases for J; bases not matched to a gene: 1. The V gene's germline CDR1 is KGHSH and CDR2 LQKENI. The CDR3 runs 17 residues. CDR3: CASSPRTGGTNTGELFF. Here the CDR3 DNA reads TGTGCCAGCTCACCACGGACAGGGGGCACGAACACCGGGGAGCTGTTTTTT.

The chain has TRBV6-6 and TRBJ2-7; 12 bases agree with TRBD2. J was trimmed by 2 bases and V by 7 bases; bases with no gene match: 3. This CDR3 has 14 amino acids. The germline V gene has CDR1 MNHNY and CDR2 SVGAGI (reference sequence). CDR3 sequence: CASTLAGGTYEQYF. In DNA, the CDR3 is TGTGCCAGCACACTAGCGGGAGGAACCTACGAGCAGTACTTC.

The rearrangement links TRBV6-5 to TRBJ1-2, with D possibly TRBD1 on 5 matching bases. Germline V CDR1 and CDR2: MNHEY, SVGAGI. There are 14 residues in the CDR3. V lost 4 bases to trimming and J lost 6 bases, with 15 bases between them. DNA of the CDR3: TGTGCCAGCAGTTTACGTGCCGGGGGAAATGGCTACACCTTC. The encoded protein is CASSLRAGGNGYTF.

This chain uses TRBV28 with TRBJ1-2, with TRBD1 as a possible D gene (6 bases). CDR1 MDHEN and CDR2 SYDVKM come from the germline V gene. V was cut by 6 bases and J by 8 bases, with 25 bases left in between. There are 16 residues in the CDR3. The CDR3 sequence is CASRRGVKTGREGYTF. DNA for the CDR3: TGTGCCAGCAGGCGAGGTGTTAAGACAGGTCGAGAAGGCTACACCTTC.

CDR3: CASSVGVGQINEKLFF. As DNA, the CDR3 is TGTGCCAGCAGCGTAGGGGTTGGACAGATAAATGAAAAACTGTTTTTT. The chain combines TRBV9 with TRBJ1-4; D possibly corresponds to TRBD1 (6 bases). There are 16 residues in the CDR3. Germline V lookup: CDR1 SGDLS, CDR2 YYNGEE. The V end lost 0 bases, the J end lost 5 bases, and 14 bases lay between the germline ends.

This clone has just a few counts. The chain couples TRBV28 to TRBJ1-5; perhaps TRBD1 as D (5 bases). This CDR3 is 14 amino acids long. V was cut by 3 bases and J by 4 bases, with 10 bases left in between. Germline assignment: CDR1 MDHEN and CDR2 SYDVKM. The CDR3 nucleotides are TGTGCCAGCAGTTTCGCCGCAGGGAATCAGCCCCAGCATTTT. Protein: CASSFAAGNQPQHF. Supplemented by reference TRBV28 and TRBJ1-5, the full variable domain reads DVKVTQSSRYLVKRTGEKVFLECVQDMDHENMFWYRQDPGLGLRLIYFSYDVKMKEKGDIPEGYSVSREKKERFSLILESASTNQTSMYLCASSFAAGNQPQHFGDGTRLSIL.

V usage is TRBV29-1 and J usage is TRBJ2-3, with D possibly TRBD2 on 5 matching bases. CDR1 SQVTM and CDR2 ANQGSEA come from the germline V gene. Trimming took 6 bases from V and 2 from J, leaving 21 bases between them. This CDR3 spans 16 amino acids. The CDR3 sequence: CSVRRSRATTTDTQYF. The CDR3 DNA reads TGCAGCGTAAGGAGGTCCAGAGCCACCACCACAGATACGCAGTATTTT.

The V and J genes are TRBV19 and TRBJ2-1; TRBD2 agrees at 14 bases. CDR3 size: 16 residues. With 5 bases clipped from V and 9 bases from J, the junction kept 9 bases outside the gene matches. From germline, CDR1 is LNHDA and CDR2 SQIVND (reference sequence). Here the CDR3 DNA reads TGTGCCAGTAGTTGGGGACTAGCGGGAGATTCCGGTGAGCAGTTCTTC. As protein: CASSWGLAGDSGEQFF. Combining the CDR3 with reference TRBV19 and TRBJ2-1 gives the whole variable domain DGGITQSPKYLFRKEGQNVTLSCEQNLNHDAMYWYRQDPGQGLRLIYYSQIVNDFQKGDIAEGYSVSREKKESFPLTVTSAQKNPTAFYLCASSWGLAGDSGEQFFGPGTRLTVL.

The chain carries TRBV11-2 and TRBJ1-2; 9 bases agree with TRBD1. The CDR3 is 14 amino acids. CDR1 is SGHAT and CDR2 is FQNNGV in the germline V gene. V lost 5 bases, J lost 8 bases, and 9 bases stayed unmatched. As DNA, the CDR3 is TGTGCCAGCAGCGTAAGCCCGACAGGGGGAGGCTACACCTTC. Translation gives CASSVSPTGGGYTF. Together with reference TRBV11-2 and TRBJ1-2, the CDR3 gives the full variable domain: EAGVAQSPRYKIIEKRQSVAFWCNPISGHATLYWYQQILGQGPKLLIQFQNNGVVDDSQLPKDRFSAERLKGVDSTLKIQPAKLEDSAVYLCASSVSPTGGGYTFGSGTRLTVV.

This rearrangement joins TRBV5-1 to TRBJ2-4; the match to TRBD1 covers 10 bases. Germline values: CDR1 SGHRS, CDR2 YFSETQ. The ends lost 8 bases at V and 3 bases at J; junction bases unmatched: 2. The CDR3 runs to 13 residues. CDR3 region: CARRTGGKNIQYF. The CDR3 nucleotides are TGCGCCAGGCGGACAGGGGGCAAAAACATTCAGTACTTC.

The chain joins TRBV7-3 to TRBJ2-5; D is possibly TRBD2 (6 bases). Trimming shortened V by 5 bases and J by 5 bases, and 15 bases separated the two germline ends. Germline CDR1 reads SGHTA; CDR2 reads FQGTGA. This CDR3 is 14 amino acids long. The CDR3 DNA reads TGTGCCAGCAGCCCTACTAGGGCGGGGGAGACCCAGTACTTC. Its protein is CASSPTRAGETQYF. Complete variable domain (other parts from reference TRBV7-3 and TRBJ2-5): GAGVSQTPSNKVTEKGKYVELRCDPISGHTALYWYRQSLGQGPEFLIYFQGTGAADDSGLPNDRFFAVRPEGSVSTLKIQRTERGDSAVYLCASSPTRAGETQYFGPGTRLLVL.

The CDR3 here is CAWLQQRLAFF. As DNA, the CDR3 is TGTGCCTGGCTACAGCAGCGGTTGGCTTTCTTT. The chain is built from TRBV30 and TRBJ1-1; D is undetermined. Germline V CDR1 and CDR2: GTSNPN, SVGIG (reference sequence). With 5 bases removed from V and 11 bases from J, the gap between germline ends came to 15 bases. CDR3 length: 11 amino acids.